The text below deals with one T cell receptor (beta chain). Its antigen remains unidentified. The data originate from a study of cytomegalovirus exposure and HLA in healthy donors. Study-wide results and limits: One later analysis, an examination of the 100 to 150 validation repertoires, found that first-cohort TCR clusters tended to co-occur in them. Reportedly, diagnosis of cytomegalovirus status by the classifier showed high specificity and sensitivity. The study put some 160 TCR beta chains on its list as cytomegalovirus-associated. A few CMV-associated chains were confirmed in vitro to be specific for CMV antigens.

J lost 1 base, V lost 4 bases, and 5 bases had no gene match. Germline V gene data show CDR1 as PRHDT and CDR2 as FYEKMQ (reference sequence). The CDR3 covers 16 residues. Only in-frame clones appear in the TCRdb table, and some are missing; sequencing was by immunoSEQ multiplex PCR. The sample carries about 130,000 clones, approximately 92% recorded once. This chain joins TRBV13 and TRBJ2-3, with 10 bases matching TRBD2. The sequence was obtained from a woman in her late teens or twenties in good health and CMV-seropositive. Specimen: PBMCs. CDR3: CASSSTGTSGTDTQYF. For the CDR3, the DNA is TGTGCCAGCAGCTCCACCGGGACTAGCGGCACAGATACGCAGTATTTT. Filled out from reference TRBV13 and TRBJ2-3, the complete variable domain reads AAGVIQSPRHLIKEKRETATLKCYPIPRHDTVYWYQQGPGQDPQFLISFYEKMQSDKGSIPDRFSAQQFSDYHSELNMSSLELGDSALYFCASSSTGTSGTDTQYFGPGTRLTVL.